The 8 T cell receptor beta chains given below trace back to one sample, sequenced in a study of cytomegalovirus exposure and HLA in healthy donors. Sequenced by immunoSEQ multiplex PCR; TCRdb stores in-frame clones only, minus some. The sample carries over 250,000 clones, around 85% recorded once. Sequenced sample: PBMCs. The receptors were gathered from a woman aged 18-29 years in good health and CMV-seronegative.

The chain carries TRBV6-6 and TRBJ2-5, with 12 bases fitting TRBD2. This CDR3 spans 15 amino acids. After removal of 6 bases from V and 4 bases from J, the junction contained 6 bases not matched to a gene. CDR1 and CDR2 (germline): MNHNY, SVGAGI (reference sequence). CDR3 DNA: TGTGCCAGCAGCCCTAGCGGGGGGGCCGGAGAGACCCAGTACTTC. Residues: CASSPSGGAGETQYF.

The chain employs TRBV2 and TRBJ1-2, with D perhaps TRBD1 (5 bases). Germline assignment: CDR1 SNHLY and CDR2 FYNNEI. The CDR3 extends over 14 amino acids. Deletions cut 2 bases from V and 5 bases from J, with 12 bases between. CDR3 sequence (DNA): TGTGCCAGCAGTGAACGGGGGAGGGATTATGGCTACACCTTC. Translating it yields CASSERGRDYGYTF.

This rearrangement joins TRBV4-1 to TRBJ2-2; possible D gene TRBD1, 6 bases. From germline, CDR1 is MGHRA and CDR2 YSYEKL. This CDR3 is built from 17 residues. Between the trimmed V and J ends, which lost 4 bases and 0 bases, there was a span of 15 bases. This CDR3 reads CASSLRDTSPNTGELFF. In DNA form, the CDR3 reads TGCGCCAGCAGCCTCCGGGACACGTCCCCGAACACCGGGGAGCTGTTTTTT.

The chain recombines TRBV5-1 with TRBJ1-1; 8 bases map to TRBD1. The CDR3 length is 13 residues. V trimming: 4 bases; J trimming: 4 bases; junction bases outside the gene matches: 3. The germline V gene has CDR1 SGHRS and CDR2 YFSETQ. The CDR3 sequence: CASSPQGATEAFF. CDR3 nucleotides: TGCGCCAGCAGCCCTCAGGGGGCCACTGAAGCTTTCTTT.

The chain has TRBV28 and TRBJ1-1, with a weak D call TRBD1 (6 bases). Per germline, CDR1 MDHEN and CDR2 SYDVKM. CDR3 length: 12 residues. Trimming shortened V by 2 bases and J by 6 bases, and 7 bases separated the two germline ends. CDR3 sequence (DNA): TGTGCCAGCAGTTTAGGACAGCCTGAAGCTTTCTTT. This encodes CASSLGQPEAFF.

The chain employs TRBV6-1 and TRBJ2-1; 9 bases are shared with TRBD1. This CDR3 comprises 15 residues. Germline-derived CDR1 and CDR2 are MNHNS and SASEGT. Trimming removed 7 bases from V and 5 bases from J; junction bases left unmatched: 9. The CDR3 coding sequence is TGTGCCAGCAAGACAGGGACAGGGAATAACAATGAGCAGTTCTTC. As protein: CASKTGTGNNNEQFF.

This CDR3 reads CASSWQGRYGYTF. CDR3 in DNA: TGTGCCAGCAGCTGGCAGGGTCGGTATGGCTACACCTTC. V gene TRBV5-6 combines with J gene TRBJ1-2; TRBD1 might be the D (5 bases). The CDR3 is 13 amino acids. V lost 3 bases and J 5 bases, leaving 11 bases between the germline ends. CDR1 is SGHDT and CDR2 is YYEEEE in the germline V gene. Filled out from reference TRBV5-6 and TRBJ1-2, the complete variable domain reads DAGVTQSPTHLIKTRGQQVTLRCSPKSGHDTVSWYQQALGQGPQFIFQYYEEEERQRGNFPDRFSGHQFPNYSSELNVNALLLGDSALYLCASSWQGRYGYTFGSGTRLTVV.

V is TRBV4-1 and J is TRBJ2-7; D is ambiguous. The V gene lost 0 bases and the J gene lost 5 bases, with 5 bases spanning the gap. Germline V lookup: CDR1 MGHRA, CDR2 YSYEKL. CDR3 size: 12 residues. As DNA, the CDR3 is TGCGCCAGCAGCCAAGATGGGCACGAGCAGTACTTC. It yields the protein CASSQDGHEQYF.